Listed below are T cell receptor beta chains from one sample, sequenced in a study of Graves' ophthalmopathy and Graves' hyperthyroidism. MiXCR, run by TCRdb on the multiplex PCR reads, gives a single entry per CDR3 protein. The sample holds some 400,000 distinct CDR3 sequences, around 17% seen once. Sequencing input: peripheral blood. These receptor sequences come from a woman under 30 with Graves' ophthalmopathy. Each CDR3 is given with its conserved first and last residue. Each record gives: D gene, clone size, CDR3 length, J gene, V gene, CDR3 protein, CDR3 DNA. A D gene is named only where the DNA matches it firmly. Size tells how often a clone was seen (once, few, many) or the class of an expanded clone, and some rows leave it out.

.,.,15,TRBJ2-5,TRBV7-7,CASSLAAAGVETQYF,TGTGCTAGCAGCTTAGCGGCGGCCGGCGTAGAGACCCAGTACTTC
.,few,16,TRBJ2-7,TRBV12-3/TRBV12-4,CASSFPPMGQGDEQYF,TGTGCCAGCAGTTTTCCGCCAATGGGTCAGGGCGACGAGCAGTACTTC
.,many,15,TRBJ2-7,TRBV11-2,CASSSNLGPPYEQYF,TGTGCCAGCAGCTCCAACCTCGGGCCACCCTACGAGCAGTACTTC
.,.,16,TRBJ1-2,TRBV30,CAWSTPPAGIYYGYTF,TGTGCCTGGAGTACCCCCCCGGCGGGGATTTACTATGGCTACACCTTC
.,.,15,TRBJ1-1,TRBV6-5,CASSYSLLAGTEAFF,TGTGCCAGCAGTTACTCGTTACTCGCCGGTACTGAAGCTTTCTTT
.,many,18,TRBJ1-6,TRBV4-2,CASQPETGGTTYNSPLHF,TGTGCCAGCCAGCCGGAAACGGGGGGGACAACCTATAATTCACCCCTCCACTTT
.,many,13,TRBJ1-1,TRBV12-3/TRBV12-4,CASSPTGRTEAFF,TGTGCCAGCAGTCCTACAGGTCGCACTGAAGCTTTCTTT
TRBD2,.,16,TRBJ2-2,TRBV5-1,CASSLKLAGPVGELFF,TGCGCCAGCAGCTTGAAACTAGCGGGACCCGTCGGGGAGCTGTTTTTT
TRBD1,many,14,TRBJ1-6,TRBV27,CASSRGTGGSPLHF,TGTGCCAGCAGCCGTGGGACAGGGGGATCACCCCTCCACTTT
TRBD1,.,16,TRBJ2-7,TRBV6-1,CASSEARTGYPYEQYF,TGTGCCAGCAGTGAGGCGCGGACAGGGTACCCCTACGAGCAGTACTTC
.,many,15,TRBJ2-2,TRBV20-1,CSALAVRTNTGELFF,TGCAGTGCTCTAGCCGTCAGGACCAACACCGGGGAGCTGTTTTTT
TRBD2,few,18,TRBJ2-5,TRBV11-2,CASSPQGIRGRFGGTQYF,TGTGCCAGCAGCCCTCAAGGGATTCGCGGGAGATTTGGTGGGACCCAGTACTTC
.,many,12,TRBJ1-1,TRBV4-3,CASSQDQKEAFF,TGCGCCAGCAGCCAAGATCAAAAAGAAGCTTTCTTT
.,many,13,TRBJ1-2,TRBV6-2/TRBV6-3,CASSYDYNYGYTF,TGTGCCAGCAGCTACGACTACAACTATGGCTACACCTTC
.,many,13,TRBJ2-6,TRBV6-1,CATAGSGANVLTF,TGTGCAACAGCGGGCTCTGGGGCCAACGTCCTGACTTTC
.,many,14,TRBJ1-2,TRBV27,CASTPARVGYGYTF,TGTGCCAGCACTCCGGCACGCGTAGGCTATGGCTACACCTTC
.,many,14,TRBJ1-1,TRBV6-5,CASSYTRTSLQAFF,TGTGCCAGCAGCTATACGAGGACGTCCCTGCAAGCTTTCTTT
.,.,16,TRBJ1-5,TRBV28,CASSRPWRGLRQPQHF,TGTGCCAGCAGCCGACCCTGGAGGGGTCTTCGGCAGCCCCAGCATTTT
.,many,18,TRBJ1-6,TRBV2,CASRIPPRFSSYNSPLHF,TGTGCCAGCAGGATCCCACCACGGTTCAGCTCCTATAATTCACCCCTCCACTTT
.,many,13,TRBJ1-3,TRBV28,CASHSVQGNTIYF,TGTGCCAGTCACAGCGTCCAGGGAAACACCATATATTTT
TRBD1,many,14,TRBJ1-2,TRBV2,CASSYADRENGGTF,TGTGCCAGCAGCTATGCGGACAGGGAGAATGGTGGCACCTTC
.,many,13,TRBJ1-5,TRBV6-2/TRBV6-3,CASSYGWNQPQHF,TGTGCCAGCAGTTATGGGTGGAATCAGCCCCAGCATTTT
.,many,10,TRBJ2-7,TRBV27,CASSFREQYF,TGTGCCAGCAGCTTTCGCGAGCAGTACTTC
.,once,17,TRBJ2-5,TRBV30,CAWSNRRSSEHQETQYF,TGTGCCTGGAGCAACAGAAGAAGTAGCGAGCACCAAGAGACCCAGTACTTC
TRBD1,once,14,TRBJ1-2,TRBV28,CASSFRGEIYGYTF,TGTGCCAGCAGTTTCAGGGGGGAAATCTATGGCTACACCTTC
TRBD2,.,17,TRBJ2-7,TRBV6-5,CASSYRSRGSISYEQYF,TGTGCCAGCAGTTATCGAAGTCGCGGGAGCATATCCTACGAGCAGTACTTC
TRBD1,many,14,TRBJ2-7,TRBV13,CASSQARGLYEQYF,TGTGCCAGCAGCCAAGCCAGGGGGTTGTACGAGCAGTACTTC
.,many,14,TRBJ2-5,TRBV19,CASSPHQTVETQYF,TGTGCCAGTAGTCCGCACCAGACTGTGGAGACCCAGTACTTC
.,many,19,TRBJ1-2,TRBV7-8,CASSLLGGRDLHPNYGYTF,TGTGCCAGCAGCTTATTAGGCGGCCGGGACTTGCATCCCAACTATGGCTACACCTTC
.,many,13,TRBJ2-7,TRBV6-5,CASSYREMHEQYF,TGTGCCAGCAGTTACAGGGAGATGCACGAGCAGTACTTC
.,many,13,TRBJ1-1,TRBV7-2,CASSPRHLTEAFF,TGTGCCAGCAGCCCCCGACATCTAACTGAAGCTTTCTTT
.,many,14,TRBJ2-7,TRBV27,CASSSGGPELEQYF,TGTGCCAGCAGTTCGGGCGGTCCGGAGCTCGAGCAGTACTTC
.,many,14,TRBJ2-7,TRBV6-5,CASSYSGRGYEQYF,TGTGCCAGCAGTTACTCAGGCAGGGGCTACGAGCAGTACTTC
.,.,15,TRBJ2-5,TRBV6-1,CASSEGMVGQETQYF,TGTGCCAGCAGTGAGGGGATGGTGGGCCAAGAGACCCAGTACTTC
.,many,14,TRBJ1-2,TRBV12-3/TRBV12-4,CASRSSGVKGGYTF,TGTGCCAGCAGGTCATCAGGGGTGAAAGGTGGCTACACCTTC
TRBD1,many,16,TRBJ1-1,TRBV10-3,CAISDSNRGRGTEAFF,TGTGCCATCAGTGATTCCAACAGGGGGCGTGGGACTGAAGCTTTCTTT
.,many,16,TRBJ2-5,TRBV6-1,CASSERGWQAPETQYF,TGTGCCAGCAGTGAAAGGGGCTGGCAGGCTCCAGAGACCCAGTACTTC
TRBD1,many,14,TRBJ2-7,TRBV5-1,CASSFPPQGDEQYF,TGCGCCAGCAGCTTCCCACCCCAGGGGGACGAGCAGTACTTC
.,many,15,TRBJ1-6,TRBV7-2,CASSLVVTSNSPLHF,TGTGCCAGCAGCTTAGTGGTAACTAGTAATTCACCCCTCCACTTT
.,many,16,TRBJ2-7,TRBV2,CASSVSGDVRNYEQYF,TGTGCCAGCAGTGTTTCCGGGGACGTTAGAAACTACGAGCAGTACTTC
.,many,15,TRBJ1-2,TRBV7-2,CASSFTGGQGYGYTF,TGTGCCAGCAGCTTTACGGGGGGGCAGGGCTATGGCTACACCTTC
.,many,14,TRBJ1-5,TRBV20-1,CSARELQGNQPQHF,TGCAGTGCTAGAGAGCTTCAGGGTAATCAGCCCCAGCATTTT
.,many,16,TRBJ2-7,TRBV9,CASSAGEGGRGYEQYF,TGTGCCAGCAGCGCCGGGGAGGGGGGGAGAGGATACGAGCAGTACTTC
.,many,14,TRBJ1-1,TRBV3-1,CASSQDRRNTEAFF,TGTGCCAGCAGCCAAGACAGGAGGAACACTGAAGCTTTCTTT